This T cell receptor beta chain is drawn from a study of cytomegalovirus exposure and HLA in healthy donors. Notes on the study in general: Apart from CMV serostatus, no immune exposure information was available. Later analysis showed TCR association rates varying by HLA locus, highest for DRB1 and lowest for HLA-C.

The PCR used 60 Vbeta and 13 Jbeta primers. Profiled with immunoSEQ multiplex PCR; TCRdb holds only in-frame clones, not every one. The table includes 45,000 to 70,000 clones, roughly 80% detected once. Remarks on this clone: The antigen is undetermined.

The CDR3 has 14 amino acids. Trimming cost V 7 bases and J 8 bases, with 17 bases left between them. Germline values: CDR1 MDHEN, CDR2 SYDVKM. The sequence was collected from a man aged 30-40 years in good health and CMV-seronegative. The specimen was PBMCs. The chain has TRBV28 and TRBJ1-4, with D unresolved. CDR3 region: CASNMGVEREKLFF. The DNA for the CDR3 is TGTGCCAGCAATATGGGAGTTGAACGAGAAAAACTGTTTTTT.